The clone carrying this TCR beta chain was recorded many times. The data are from a study of human T cells and chemical hapten exposure. Across the study: Reading of the patch tests, which applied 0.01% DPC to the upper back, occurred at 6 days.

The CDR3 is 16 amino acids. Germline CDR1 and CDR2: MNHNY and SVGAGI (reference sequence). Trimming removed 4 bases at V and 0 bases at J, with 10 bases between. Indicated time point: patch test 1, 2 weeks after DPC sensitization. As for treatment: therapeutic diphenylcyclopropenone sensitization with weekly scalp DPC. TCRdb called the RACE reads again in MiXCR, with one record for every CDR3 protein. This table holds 150,000 to 200,000 distinct CDR3 sequences, about 14% found once. Sequencing was performed on whole blood, taken in connection with sensitization to the hapten diphenylcyclopropenone (DPC). This chain links TRBV6-6 with TRBJ1-6; the D is unclear. The clonotype comes from a woman between 25 and 40 years old with alopecia areata. Some clones in this sample may be carry-over from other donors' samples. The CDR3 coding sequence is TGTGCCAGCAGTTCCCGGAGCAGCTCCTATAATTCACCCCTCCACTTT. Protein product: CASSSRSSSYNSPLHF.